This T cell receptor (beta chain) was sequenced in a study of CD8 T cells in Susac syndrome. General observations from the study: CD4+ T cell repertoires in Susac syndrome lacked clonal expansion.

As to this clonotype: Its antigen is as yet unknown.

RNA in amounts of about 0.5 to 1 ug was reverse transcribed with random hexamers. With immunoSEQ multiplex PCR, TCR beta CDR3 was amplified across 54 Vbeta and 13 Jbeta. MiXCR, applied by TCRdb to the immunoSEQ multiplex PCR reads, yields one record per CDR3 protein. The data show 200,000 to 250,000 distinct CDR3 sequences, with over 90% seen just once and approximately 0.15% held by the top ten. This CDR3 is built from 14 residues. The J segment lost 2 bases and the V segment lost 4 bases, leaving 5 bases of the junction unmatched. Germline V gene data show CDR1 as SGHRS and CDR2 as YFSETQ. Fulfillment of recently defined diagnostic criteria for definite or probable disease was shown by the patients with Susac syndrome.

The gene calls are TRBV5-1 and TRBJ2-5; 7 bases agree with TRBD1. This sequence was found in a human donor with Susac syndrome. The sample consisted of CD4+ T cells from PBMCs. The CDR3 DNA is TGCGCCAGCAGCACAGGGGACCGACAAGAGACCCAGTACTTC. This translates into CASSTGDRQETQYF.